These 26 T cell receptor beta chains were sequenced from one sample in a study of blood T cell repertoires in COVID-19. The protocol was immunoSEQ multiplex PCR, while the TCRdb copy is restricted to in-frame clones and leaves out a portion. The sample has fewer than 40,000 clones; 80% to 90% are singletons. Input material: peripheral blood. These receptors came from a man older than 75 with acute or convalescent COVID-19.

The chain has TRBV29-1 and TRBJ1-2; TRBD1 matches at 10 bases. This CDR3 comprises 11 residues. V was clipped by 7 bases and J by 7 bases; unmatched bases: 3. Germline-derived CDR1 and CDR2 are SQVTM and ANQGSEA. The CDR3 DNA follows: TGCAGCGGGACAGGGGGAATTGGCTACACCTTC. Encoded protein: CSGTGGIGYTF.

The rearrangement links TRBV2 to TRBJ2-1; no definite D call. The V gene's germline CDR1 is SNHLY and CDR2 FYNNEI. This CDR3 spans 14 amino acids. Trimming shortened V by 7 bases and J by 7 bases, and 17 bases separated the two germline ends. The CDR3 here is CASTAETSWNEQFF. CDR3 bases: TGTGCCAGCACGGCCGAGACTTCGTGGAATGAGCAGTTCTTC.

V gene TRBV6-1 combines with J gene TRBJ1-1, with TRBD1 matching 10 bases. Germline lookup yields CDR1 MNHNS and CDR2 SASEGT. Trimming removed 3 bases from V and 12 bases from J; junction bases left unmatched: 13. This CDR3 spans 15 amino acids. CDR3 region: CASSDLPGQGRMSFF. The CDR3 DNA reads as TGTGCCAGCAGTGACCTACCGGGACAGGGGCGGATGTCTTTCTTT.

The J gene is TRBJ2-5, the V gene TRBV7-2; D might be TRBD2 (5 bases). Germline V lookup: CDR1 SGHTA, CDR2 FQGNSA. This CDR3 is built from 15 residues. Trimming cost V 5 bases and J 1 base, with 14 bases left between them. The CDR3, as DNA: TGTGCCAGCAGCCGGGCGTCGCGGGTCCAAGAGACCCAGTACTTC. As protein: CASSRASRVQETQYF.

This chain links TRBV9 with TRBJ2-1; 9 bases agree with TRBD2. J gave up 9 bases and V 0 bases, and 13 bases lay outside the gene matches. The germline V gene has CDR1 SGDLS and CDR2 YYNGEE. The CDR3 is made up of 17 amino acids. The CDR3: CASSVGASGISLGEQFF. The CDR3 coding sequence is TGTGCCAGCAGCGTAGGGGCTAGCGGGATCTCCTTGGGTGAGCAGTTCTTC.

The V and J genes are TRBV6-6 and TRBJ1-4; the match to TRBD1 covers 8 bases. With 8 bases clipped from V and 5 bases from J, the junction kept 4 bases outside the gene matches. CDR3 size: 13 residues. The germline gives CDR1 MNHNY, CDR2 SVGAGI (reference sequence). The CDR3 loop reads CASRDRLNEKLFF. In DNA, the CDR3 is TGTGCCAGCCGGGACAGGCTAAATGAAAAACTGTTTTTT.

This clone was seen just once. The chain combines TRBV7-2 with TRBJ2-3; TRBD1 matches 8 bases. This CDR3 is built from 15 residues. Germline trimming cut 1 base from V and 6 bases from J; bases unmatched to any gene: 6. Germline CDR1 reads SGHTA; CDR2 reads FQGNSA. CDR3 region: CASSLGTGTRDTQYF. The CDR3 bases are TGTGCCAGCAGCTTAGGGACAGGGACCCGGGATACGCAGTATTTT.

V gene TRBV19 combines with J gene TRBJ1-1; D remains ambiguous. This CDR3 is 14 amino acids long. Trimming stripped 6 bases from V and 4 bases from J, with 15 bases between. Germline CDR1 is LNHDA and CDR2 is SQIVND (reference sequence). CDR3 in amino acids: CASSMARGGTEAFF. In nucleotides, the CDR3 is TGTGCCAGTAGCATGGCACGAGGAGGCACTGAAGCTTTCTTT.

The chain combines TRBV11-2 with TRBJ1-2, with TRBD1 matching 7 bases. This CDR3 is 15 amino acids long. CDR1 is SGHAT and CDR2 is FQNNGV in the germline V gene. V lost 5 bases, J lost 6 bases, and 12 bases stayed unmatched. CDR3: CASSTRPPGTDGYTF. For the CDR3, the DNA is TGTGCCAGCAGCACGCGACCCCCCGGGACAGATGGCTACACCTTC.

The chain recombines TRBV5-1 with TRBJ1-6; possible D gene TRBD1, 6 bases. V was pared by 1 base and J by 9 bases, with 11 bases between. Per germline, CDR1 SGHRS and CDR2 YFSETQ. CDR3 length: 14 amino acids. CDR3 region: CASSLLQGGSPLHF. CDR3 bases: TGCGCCAGCAGCTTGTTACAGGGTGGTTCACCCCTCCACTTT.

The V and J genes are TRBV9 and TRBJ2-3; tentatively, D is TRBD2 (5 bases). The V and J ends lost 4 bases and 0 bases respectively, with 9 bases between them. CDR1 is SGDLS and CDR2 is YYNGEE in the germline V gene. CDR3 length: 14 residues. CDR3 DNA: TGTGCCAGCAGCCCTAGCCCAAGCACAGATACGCAGTATTTT. Translated, it gives CASSPSPSTDTQYF.

The chain has TRBV11-2 and TRBJ2-5; weak D call: TRBD1 (6 bases). CDR1 SGHAT and CDR2 FQNNGV come from the germline V gene. The CDR3 is 12 amino acids. With 6 bases removed from V and 5 bases from J, the gap between germline ends came to 10 bases. The CDR3 sequence is CASRLTGETQYF. CDR3 bases: TGTGCCAGCAGACTTACAGGGGAGACCCAGTACTTC.

The CDR3 DNA reads as TGCGCCAGCAGCCGCACCGGACAGGGGACTAGCACAGATACGCAGTATTTT. This translates into CASSRTGQGTSTDTQYF. The rearrangement links TRBV5-1 to TRBJ2-3; 9 nucleotides align to TRBD1. There are 17 residues in the CDR3. V dropped 4 bases and J dropped 0; count of bases not matched to a gene: 9. From germline, CDR1 is SGHRS and CDR2 YFSETQ.

This clone came up once. The chain links TRBV11-3 to TRBJ2-2, with TRBD2 identical over 9 bases. The V gene end was trimmed by 8 bases and the J gene end by 4 bases; junction bases not matched to a gene: 5. The CDR3 runs 14 residues. Germline V gene lookup returns CDR1 SGHNT and CDR2 YENEEA. CDR3 nucleotide sequence: TGTGCCAGCCGACTAGCGGCAAGCACCGGGGAGCTGTTTTTT. Residues: CASRLAASTGELFF.

The chain employs TRBV2 and TRBJ2-4; 11 bases are shared with TRBD1. V trimming: 10 bases; J trimming: 5 bases; junction bases outside the gene matches: 7. Germline values: CDR1 SNHLY, CDR2 FYNNEI. The CDR3 length is 14 residues. CDR3 region: CATRDRGGQNIQYF. DNA of the CDR3: TGTGCCACCCGGGACAGGGGGGGACAAAACATTCAGTACTTC.

This chain uses TRBV19 with TRBJ1-2; no firm D call. The CDR3 has 13 amino acids. Germline V lookup: CDR1 LNHDA, CDR2 SQIVND (reference sequence). Trimming took off 5 bases at V and 0 bases at J, with 7 bases between the two ends. The CDR3 region is CASSSLSNYGYTF. The DNA for the CDR3 is TGTGCCAGTAGTTCCCTCTCTAACTATGGCTACACCTTC. The full variable domain, its missing parts supplied by reference TRBV19 and TRBJ1-2, is DGGITQSPKYLFRKEGQNVTLSCEQNLNHDAMYWYRQDPGQGLRLIYYSQIVNDFQKGDIAEGYSVSREKKESFPLTVTSAQKNPTAFYLCASSSLSNYGYTFGSGTRLTVV.

This rearrangement joins TRBV18 to TRBJ1-1, with D perhaps TRBD1 (6 bases). This CDR3 spans 13 amino acids. Germline V gene lookup returns CDR1 KGHSH and CDR2 LQKENI. V lost 5 bases and J lost 1, with 8 bases in between. This chain's CDR3 is CASSGGRNTEAFF. The CDR3 region has the DNA TGTGCCAGCTCAGGGGGCCGGAACACTGAAGCTTTCTTT.

This clone was counted between two and nine times. For the CDR3, the DNA is TGTGCCAGCACCCCGGGAGGGGGCAATCAGCCCCAGCATTTT. Translation: CASTPGGGNQPQHF. The rearrangement uses TRBV27 and TRBJ1-5, with D perhaps TRBD1 (5 bases). Trimming removed 7 bases at V and 2 bases at J, with 12 bases between. The CDR3 is made up of 14 amino acids. CDR1 and CDR2 (germline): MNHEY, SMNVEV (reference sequence).

V usage is TRBV12-3 or TRBV12-4 and J usage is TRBJ1-1; D is unclear. There are 13 residues in the CDR3. V lost 5 bases, J lost 2 bases, and 9 bases lay in between. CDR3 protein: CASSPTRNTEAFF. CDR3 nucleotides: TGTGCCAGCAGTCCAACAAGAAACACTGAAGCTTTCTTT.

The chain recombines TRBV10-2 with TRBJ1-4; D is possibly TRBD1 (6 bases). V was shortened by 6 bases and J by 4 bases, with 15 bases between the two germline ends. CDR1 is WSHSY, CDR2 SAAADI, per germline. This CDR3 spans 15 amino acids. CDR3 DNA: TGCGCCAGCAGAAGGACAGCGAATGATAATGAAAAACTGTTTTTT. It yields the protein CASRRTANDNEKLFF.

This clone was recorded once. The V call is TRBV28, the J call TRBJ2-3, with 15 bases aligning to TRBD2. The V and J ends lost 6 bases and 1 base, in that order; junction bases with no gene match: 5. This CDR3 region has 17 residues. CDR1 MDHEN and CDR2 SYDVKM come from the germline V gene. CDR3 in DNA: TGTGCCAGCAGCCCCGGACTAGCGGGAGGGGGCACAGATACGCAGTATTTT. Translation: CASSPGLAGGGTDTQYF. Together with reference TRBV28 and TRBJ2-3, the CDR3 gives the full variable domain: DVKVTQSSRYLVKRTGEKVFLECVQDMDHENMFWYRQDPGLGLRLIYFSYDVKMKEKGDIPEGYSVSREKKERFSLILESASTNQTSMYLCASSPGLAGGGTDTQYFGPGTRLTVL.

The chain employs TRBV11-2 and TRBJ2-1, with a possible D match to TRBD1 (5 bases). Deletions cut 5 bases from V and 8 bases from J, with 19 bases between. The CDR3 loop spans 15 amino acids. Per germline, CDR1 SGHAT and CDR2 FQNNGV. This CDR3 reads CASSSVRTSHDEQFF. The CDR3 DNA sequence: TGTGCCAGCAGCAGCGTCCGGACAAGCCATGATGAGCAGTTCTTC.

This clone was detected once. The J gene is TRBJ2-4, the V gene TRBV2; no firm D call. Germline V gene data show CDR1 as SNHLY and CDR2 as FYNNEI. The CDR3 spans 12 residues. V was shortened by 6 bases and J by 5 bases, with 8 bases between the two germline ends. CDR3 sequence (DNA): TGTGCCAGCAGACGGGTAGAAAACATTCAGTACTTC. This translates into CASRRVENIQYF.

The rearrangement uses TRBV5-4 and TRBJ2-1; D is possibly TRBD1 (6 bases). V gave up 0 bases and J gave up 4 bases, with 14 bases separating them. This CDR3 spans 16 amino acids. Germline V CDR1 and CDR2: SGHNT, YYREEE (reference sequence). This CDR3 is CASSLALGTLYNEQFF. For the CDR3, the DNA is TGTGCCAGCAGCTTGGCCTTGGGGACACTTTACAATGAGCAGTTCTTC.

About this clone: An end of the junction differs from the germline gene, which may be a read error. The chain recombines TRBV7-7 with TRBJ2-5; 8 bases map to TRBD2. This CDR3 contains 14 residues. Germline V gene sequence: CDR1 SSHAT, CDR2 FNYEAQ (reference sequence). The DNA of the CDR3 is TGTGCTAGCAGCTTAGGCGGGAGGTGGGAGACCCAGTACTTC. Its translation: CASSLGGRWETQYF. The full variable domain, with the rest looked up from reference TRBV7-7 and TRBJ2-5, is GAGVSQSPRYKVTKRGQDVTLRCDPISSHATLYWYQQALGQGPEFLTYFNYEAQPDKSGLPSDRFSAERPEGSISTLTIQRTEQRDSAMYRCASSLGGRWETQYFGPGTRLLVL.

J is TRBJ1-4 and V is TRBV7-9; D might be TRBD1 (6 bases). The germline V and J ends were trimmed by 5 bases and 0 bases, with 10 bases remaining between them. The germline V gene encodes CDR1 SEHNR and CDR2 FQNEAQ (reference sequence). This CDR3 is 15 amino acids long. CDR3: CASSERDTTNEKLFF. For the CDR3, the DNA is TGTGCCAGCAGCGAACGGGACACAACTAATGAAAAACTGTTTTTT.